The next 14 T cell receptor beta chains were all read from a single sample in a study of OX40 agonist ivuxolimab in advanced cancers. Profiled with immunoSEQ multiplex PCR; TCRdb holds only in-frame clones, not every one. The sample contains tens of thousands of clones, 82% of which appear only once. The sequenced sample was CD4+ or CD8+ T cells sorted from blood, obtained in a trial of the OX40 agonist ivuxolimab. The receptors stem from an adult with an advanced solid tumor such as melanoma, head and neck, liver or kidney cancer.

This chain joins TRBV2 and TRBJ1-5, with 10 bases fitting TRBD1. CDR3 length equals 15 residues. Per germline, CDR1 SNHLY and CDR2 FYNNEI. V was clipped by 6 bases and J by 2 bases; unmatched bases: 4. The CDR3 DNA follows: TGTGCCAGCAGCGGGGACAGGGGTGGCAATCAGCCCCAGCATTTT. This encodes CASSGDRGGNQPQHF. The full variable domain, with the rest looked up from reference TRBV2 and TRBJ1-5, is EPEVTQTPSHQVTQMGQEVILRCVPISNHLYFYWYRQILGQKVEFLVSFYNNEISEKSEIFDDQFSVERPDGSNFTLKIRSTKLEDSAMYFCASSGDRGGNQPQHFGDGTRLSIL.

This chain joins TRBV6-5 and TRBJ1-6; D unclear. V was cut by 5 bases and J by 3 bases, with 8 bases left in between. CDR1 is MNHEY, CDR2 SVGAGI, per germline. The CDR3 sequence is 14 residues long. Here the CDR3 reads CASSRIIYNSPLHF. CDR3 coding DNA: TGTGCCAGCAGTCGTATAATCTATAATTCACCCCTCCACTTT.

J is TRBJ2-7 and V is TRBV5-5; no firm D call. The V gene lost 2 bases and the J gene lost 1 base, with 7 bases spanning the gap. The CDR3 extends over 13 amino acids. CDR1 is SGHKS, CDR2 YYEKEE, per germline (reference sequence). The CDR3 loop reads CASSFDISYEQYF. CDR3 nucleotide sequence: TGTGCCAGCAGCTTCGACATTTCCTACGAGCAGTACTTC.

V gene TRBV6-4 combines with J gene TRBJ1-1; 8 bases are shared with TRBD1. The CDR3 is made up of 16 amino acids. Unmatched junction bases numbered 7, after V lost 0 bases and J lost 4 bases. Per the germline V gene, CDR1 is MRHNA and CDR2 is SNTAGT. CDR3 region: CASSDSRRQGSTEAFF. Here the CDR3 DNA reads TGTGCCAGCAGTGACTCTCGGAGACAGGGGAGCACTGAAGCTTTCTTT.

The CDR3 loop is CASKGAGETQYF. The CDR3 DNA reads TGTGCCAGCAAGGGGGCAGGGGAGACCCAGTACTTC. J is TRBJ2-5 and V is TRBV6-5, with 7 bases lining up with TRBD1. The ends lost 7 bases at V and 5 bases at J; junction bases unmatched: 4. This CDR3 contains 12 residues. Looked up from germline, CDR1 is MNHEY and CDR2 is SVGAGI.

The chain has TRBV19 and TRBJ1-5; 9 bases match TRBD1. The germline V gene has CDR1 LNHDA and CDR2 SQIVND (reference sequence). J lost 8 bases, V lost 6 bases, and 14 bases had no gene match. The CDR3 is 16 residues long. The CDR3 coding sequence is TGTGCCAGTAGGACTAACAGGGGGCGTCTTCAGGAGCCCCAGCATTTT. Residues: CASRTNRGRLQEPQHF.

The table lists this clone with a few counts. Within the sample, other DNA sequences also encode this same CDR3. The V call is TRBV5-5, the J call TRBJ1-4; D might be TRBD1 (5 bases). There are 15 residues in the CDR3. CDR1 and CDR2 from the germline V gene are SGHKS and YYEKEE (reference sequence). The V gene lost 4 bases and the J gene lost 4 bases, with 14 bases spanning the gap. CDR3 bases: TGTGCCAGCAGCCTGGGCCGGGGGATTAATGAAAAACTGTTTTTT. Translating gives CASSLGRGINEKLFF.

The chain joins TRBV19 to TRBJ1-5; a possible D gene is TRBD1 (6 bases). The CDR3 extends over 19 amino acids. Germline CDR1 is LNHDA and CDR2 is SQIVND (reference sequence). The ends were cut back, 3 bases at V and 0 bases at J, with 21 bases in the middle. CDR3 protein: CASSMSHGTPQGSNQPQHF. DNA of the CDR3: TGTGCCAGTAGTATGTCCCACGGGACACCCCAGGGTAGCAATCAGCCCCAGCATTTT.

Written as DNA, the CDR3 is TGTGCCAGCAGTTACTCGACTCACAGATTGAACACTGAAGCTTTCTTT. This gives the protein CASSYSTHRLNTEAFF. V and J are TRBV6-6 and TRBJ1-1; D remains unclear. Germline CDR1 and CDR2: MNHNY and SVGAGI (reference sequence). The germline V and J ends were trimmed by 0 bases and 0 bases, with 11 bases remaining between them. The CDR3 has 16 residues.

V usage is TRBV5-1 and J usage is TRBJ1-6, with D tentatively TRBD1 (6 bases). The CDR3 totals 16 residues. V lost 0 bases, J lost 7 bases, and 14 bases lay in between. In germline, CDR1 is SGHRS, CDR2 YFSETQ. As DNA, the CDR3 is TGCGCCAGCAGCTTGGAACAGGGCCTACGAAATTCACCCCTCCACTTT. It specifies CASSLEQGLRNSPLHF.

V gene TRBV11-1 combines with J gene TRBJ2-1; 9 bases map to TRBD1. Germline V gene sequence: CDR1 SGHAT, CDR2 FQDESV (reference sequence). The V gene end was trimmed by 1 base and the J gene end by 8 bases; junction bases not matched to a gene: 9. The length of the CDR3 is 16 residues. This CDR3 is CASSLDLPGQGHEQFF. The CDR3 DNA follows: TGTGCCAGCAGCTTAGACCTTCCGGGACAGGGCCATGAGCAGTTCTTC. The full variable domain, with the rest looked up from reference TRBV11-1 and TRBJ2-1, is EAEVAQSPRYKITEKSQAVAFWCDPISGHATLYWYRQILGQGPELLVQFQDESVVDDSQLPKDRFSAERLKGVDSTLKIQPAELGDSAMYLCASSLDLPGQGHEQFFGPGTRLTVL.

DNA of the CDR3: TGTGCCAGCACCCGAGGCAGAAAGGATGAGCAGTTCTTC. Translated, it gives CASTRGRKDEQFF. This sequence joins TRBV5-5 and TRBJ2-1, with D unclear. The germline V gene has CDR1 SGHKS and CDR2 YYEKEE (reference sequence). Between the trimmed V and J ends, which lost 6 bases and 8 bases, there was a span of 15 bases. The CDR3 has 13 amino acids.

The chain joins TRBV28 to TRBJ1-3; D gene uncertain. The ends were cut back, 3 bases at V and 0 bases at J, with 6 bases in the middle. The length of the CDR3 is 14 residues. Germline V gene lookup returns CDR1 MDHEN and CDR2 SYDVKM. DNA for the CDR3: TGTGCCAGCAGTTTGGGGTTCTCTGGAAACACCATATATTTT. Translated, it gives CASSLGFSGNTIYF.

The chain uses TRBV5-1 and TRBJ1-1; D remains unclear. The germline V gene encodes CDR1 SGHRS and CDR2 YFSETQ. CDR3 length: 16 amino acids. V gave up 4 bases and J gave up 4 bases, with 20 bases separating them. CDR3 in DNA: TGCGCCAGCAGCCGGGGTTCCCGAACGGAGGGCACTGAAGCTTTCTTT. This gives the protein CASSRGSRTEGTEAFF.